These 10 T cell receptor beta chains were sequenced from one sample in a study of OX40 agonist ivuxolimab in advanced cancers. Only in-frame clones appear in the TCRdb table, and some are missing; sequencing was by immunoSEQ multiplex PCR. The repertoire holds approximately 79,000 clones, with 85% to 90% as singletons. The sample was CD4+ or CD8+ T cells sorted from blood, taken in a trial of the OX40 agonist ivuxolimab. The receptors come from an adult with an advanced solid tumor such as melanoma, head and neck, liver or kidney cancer.

This clone was seen only once. V is TRBV11-2 and J is TRBJ1-1; no reliable D call. The CDR3 is 13 amino acids. Trimming shortened V by 5 bases and J by 4 bases, and 11 bases separated the two germline ends. CDR1 and CDR2 from the germline V gene are SGHAT and FQNNGV. This CDR3 is CASSPQFSTEAFF. The CDR3 nucleotides read TGTGCCAGCAGCCCACAATTCTCCACTGAAGCTTTCTTT.

The V gene is TRBV25-1, the J gene TRBJ1-2, with no clear D. With 5 bases removed from V and 0 bases from J, the gap between germline ends came to 10 bases. CDR1 MGHDK and CDR2 SYGVNS come from the germline V gene. The CDR3 is 14 residues long. The CDR3 DNA is TGTGCCAGCAGTTCCCGACACTCTAACTATGGCTACACCTTC. It specifies CASSSRHSNYGYTF.

The chain employs TRBV11-2 and TRBJ2-1; D might be TRBD2 (6 bases). V was pared by 4 bases and J by 12 bases, with 16 bases between. Germline V lookup: CDR1 SGHAT, CDR2 FQNNGV. This CDR3 region has 13 residues. The DNA for the CDR3 is TGTGCCAGCAGCTCTCGGACGGAGGGCATGCAGTTCTTC. This translates into CASSSRTEGMQFF.

CDR3 sequence: CASSLGLHRGRFGGYTF. The CDR3 DNA reads as TGTGCCAGCAGCTTAGGTCTCCACAGGGGGCGTTTCGGTGGCTACACCTTC. The rearrangement links TRBV7-6 to TRBJ1-2; TRBD1 matches 9 bases. V shed 1 base and J 7 bases; nucleotides not matched to a gene: 13. Germline V gene lookup returns CDR1 SGHVS and CDR2 FNYEAQ. This CDR3 has 17 residues.

The chain recombines TRBV10-3 with TRBJ1-4; D remains unclear. CDR3 length: 15 amino acids. CDR1 and CDR2 (germline): ENHRY, SYGVKD. Trimming shortened V by 6 bases and J by 0 bases, and 11 bases separated the two germline ends. CDR3 nucleotides: TGTGCCATCAGCGAGGCGGTAGCAACTAATGAAAAACTGTTTTTT. It specifies CAISEAVATNEKLFF.

The J gene is TRBJ1-2, the V gene TRBV6-6; TRBD1 matches at 8 bases. The CDR3 consists of 14 residues. J lost 8 bases, V lost 6 bases, and 11 bases had no gene match. Germline V lookup: CDR1 MNHNY, CDR2 SVGAGI (reference sequence). This CDR3 reads CASRYPWTGTGYTF. In DNA, the CDR3 is TGTGCCAGCAGATACCCTTGGACAGGGACCGGCTACACCTTC.

CDR3: CASSGTSGRVNEQFF. The CDR3 bases are TGTGCCAGTAGTGGTACTAGCGGGAGGGTGAATGAGCAGTTCTTC. The genes are TRBV19 and TRBJ2-1; 13 bases are a match to TRBD2. V trimming: 5 bases; J trimming: 7 bases; junction bases outside the gene matches: 5. The CDR3 runs 15 residues. Germline values: CDR1 LNHDA, CDR2 SQIVND (reference sequence).

The chain carries TRBV5-5 and TRBJ1-5; D not resolved. The germline CDR1 and CDR2 sequences are SGHKS and YYEKEE (reference sequence). V was clipped by 3 bases and J by 1 base, with 11 bases between them. The CDR3 runs 15 residues. This chain's CDR3 is CASSSGGGSNQPQHF. The CDR3 nucleotides are TGTGCCAGCAGCTCGGGAGGCGGGAGCAATCAGCCCCAGCATTTT.

The rearrangement joins TRBV6-6 to TRBJ1-5, with 8 bases identical to TRBD1. This CDR3 is 14 amino acids long. V shed 6 bases, J shed 7 bases, and the junction held 8 bases outside the gene matches. The germline V gene encodes CDR1 MNHNY and CDR2 SVGAGI (reference sequence). The CDR3 spells CASSLGTGGQPQHF. CDR3 sequence (DNA): TGTGCCAGCAGCCTCGGGACAGGAGGGCAGCCCCAGCATTTT.

The rearrangement joins TRBV6-5 to TRBJ2-3, with D unresolved. Looked up from germline, CDR1 is MNHEY and CDR2 is SVGAGI. This CDR3 region has 15 residues. The V gene lost 0 bases and the J gene lost 6 bases, with 13 bases spanning the gap. CDR3 loop: CASSYSEIFRDTQYF. CDR3 nucleotide sequence: TGTGCCAGCAGTTACTCGGAAATCTTCCGCGATACGCAGTATTTT.